This passage covers 11 T cell receptor beta chains from one sample sequenced in a study of blood T cell repertoires in COVID-19. Repertoires were generated with immunoSEQ multiplex PCR, while TCRdb's copy carries only in-frame clones and drops some. This repertoire shows 150,000 to 200,000 clones, nearly 90% found once; its top ten account for 0.6% to 0.8%. The sequencing input was peripheral blood. These receptors all stem from a man aged 45-60 years with acute or convalescent COVID-19.

The chain has TRBV3-1 (or the pseudogene TRBV3-2) and TRBJ1-2; D might be TRBD1 (5 bases). The ends were cut back, 4 bases at V and 8 bases at J, with 17 bases in the middle. Germline loops: CDR1 LGHDT, CDR2 YNNKEL (reference sequence). The CDR3 totals 14 residues. The CDR3 here is CASSPSSGTVGYTF. The CDR3 coding sequence is TGTGCCAGCAGCCCTTCCTCCGGGACTGTCGGCTACACCTTC.

This chain connects TRBV14 to TRBJ2-3, with TRBD1 matching over 10 bases. The CDR3 is 16 residues long. After removal of 4 bases from V and 6 bases from J, the junction contained 10 bases not matched to a gene. Germline V gene lookup returns CDR1 SGHDN and CDR2 FVKESK. The CDR3 sequence: CASSRTDRGVRDTQYF. The CDR3 bases are TGTGCCAGCAGCCGAACGGACAGGGGGGTCCGGGATACGCAGTATTTT. Full variable domain (rest looked up from reference TRBV14 and TRBJ2-3): EAGVTQFPSHSVIEKGQTVTLRCDPISGHDNLYWYRRVMGKEIKFLLHFVKESKQDESGMPNNRFLAERTGGTYSTLKVQPAELEDSGVYFCASSRTDRGVRDTQYFGPGTRLTVL.

V gene TRBV2 combines with J gene TRBJ2-5; TRBD2 might be the D (6 bases). The germline gives CDR1 SNHLY, CDR2 FYNNEI. V lost 4 bases, J lost 10 bases, and 22 bases lay in between. The length of the CDR3 is 15 residues. CDR3 in DNA: TGTGCCAGCAGTGGGAGGGATTCTCACAGGACTGGCCAGTACTTC. This sequence encodes CASSGRDSHRTGQYF.

In nucleotides, the CDR3 is TGTGCCAGCAGTTACGCGACAGGGAACTATGGCTACACCTTC. Translated, it gives CASSYATGNYGYTF. This chain joins TRBV6-2 or TRBV6-3 and TRBJ1-2; 7 bases align to TRBD1. With V trimmed by 2 bases and J by 2 bases, 2 bases remained unmatched. CDR3 size: 14 residues. Germline V gene data show CDR1 as MNHEY and CDR2 as SVGEGT.

The J gene is TRBJ2-1, the V gene TRBV20-1; 9 bases map to TRBD2. This CDR3 has 18 amino acids. Germline loops: CDR1 DFQATT, CDR2 SNEGSKA (reference sequence). V lost 3 bases to trimming and J lost 8 bases; unmatched junction nucleotides: 20. The CDR3 reads CSASPASRALAGFYEQFF. The CDR3 bases are TGCAGTGCTAGTCCCGCGTCCAGGGCTCTAGCGGGATTTTATGAGCAGTTCTTC.

The V gene is TRBV10-3, the J gene TRBJ2-5, with a possible D match to TRBD1 (5 bases). The CDR3 contains 12 residues. V lost 8 bases, J lost 5 bases, and 12 bases lay in between. In germline, CDR1 is ENHRY, CDR2 SYGVKD. CDR3 region: CAIAREGETQYF. CDR3 sequence (DNA): TGTGCCATCGCCAGGGAAGGGGAGACCCAGTACTTC.

This clone was counted a single time. The rearrangement joins TRBV30 to TRBJ1-1; D is unclear. The CDR3 extends over 11 amino acids. V gave up 7 bases and J gave up 1 base, with 7 bases separating them. Germline-derived CDR1 and CDR2 are GTSNPN and SVGIG (reference sequence). The CDR3 DNA is TGTGCCTCGGAGACGAACACTGAAGCTTTCTTT. Amino acids: CASETNTEAFF.

The gene calls are TRBV5-1 and TRBJ2-3, with D possibly being TRBD1 (6 bases). This CDR3 has 14 residues. Trimming took off 4 bases at V and 3 bases at J, with 12 bases between the two ends. CDR1 SGHRS and CDR2 YFSETQ come from the germline V gene. The CDR3 nucleotides are TGCGCCAGCAGCACGTGGGACATGACAGATACGCAGTATTTT. Protein product: CASSTWDMTDTQYF.

This rearrangement joins TRBV30 to TRBJ1-2; 8 nucleotides line up with TRBD1. The CDR3 is made up of 14 amino acids. Germline V gene sequence: CDR1 GTSNPN, CDR2 SVGIG (reference sequence). The ends lost 6 bases at V and 6 bases at J; junction bases unmatched: 12. The CDR3 DNA reads as TGTGCCTGTACAAAGGGAGGACAGGGCCATGGCTACACCTTC. Amino acid sequence: CACTKGGQGHGYTF.

Only one count was recorded for this clone. The J gene is TRBJ1-5, the V gene TRBV2; maybe TRBD1 (6 bases). CDR3 length equals 15 residues. V lost 5 bases, J lost 3 bases, and 14 bases lay in between. CDR1 is SNHLY, CDR2 FYNNEI, per germline. The CDR3 DNA follows: TGTGCCAGCAGTTTCCGGGACAACCTCAATCAGCCCCAGCATTTT. Protein: CASSFRDNLNQPQHF.

This clone has just one count. V usage is TRBV7-2 and J usage is TRBJ2-3, with D maybe TRBD2 (6 bases). Trimming pared 5 bases from V and 4 bases from J, leaving 16 bases between. CDR1 and CDR2 (germline): SGHTA, FQGNSA. The CDR3 loop spans 15 amino acids. The CDR3 loop is CASSTTSGDADTQYF. In DNA form, the CDR3 reads TGTGCCAGCAGCACGACTAGTGGGGATGCAGATACGCAGTATTTT.